This record looks at one TCR beta chain sequence and its context. The antigen remains unidentified. The method was immunoSEQ multiplex PCR; TCRdb's version includes in-frame clones alone and lacks a portion of them. The sample contains 20,000 to 25,000 clones, around 75% of which appear only once. The sample belongs to a study of vaccination effects on CD4 cells after COVID-19. Overall study: Subjects were given two BNT162b2 or mRNA-1273 vaccine doses.

Viral peptide pool expansion of antigen-specific CD4+ T cells preceded sequencing in the ViraFEST assay. It was after approximately 10 days of culture that CD4+ T cells were isolated. SARS-CoV-2 infected the person between March and December 2020, as confirmed by PCR. General study results and limits: Vaccine-induced new clones formed most post-vaccine spike-reactive clones in convalescents. Few convalescent patients were included, and no early post-infection timepoints were sampled.

The specimen comprised CD4+ T cells from PBMCs cultured with a peptide pool, sampled before COVID-19 vaccination. This clonotype was sampled from a human donor who had a prior SARS-CoV-2 infection.

In DNA form, the CDR3 reads TGCGCCAGCAGCTTGGCCGCCCTAGCGGGGGGGCCGGGGTACGAGCAGTACTTC. This translates into CASSLAALAGGPGYEQYF. J is TRBJ2-7 and V is TRBV5-1, with 12 bases identical to TRBD2. V trimming: 0 bases; J trimming: 4 bases; junction bases outside the gene matches: 11. This CDR3 is 18 amino acids long. In germline, CDR1 is SGHRS, CDR2 YFSETQ.